This T cell receptor (beta chain) was captured in a study of blood T cell repertoires in COVID-19. This CDR3 has 16 residues. V shed 3 bases and J 7 bases; nucleotides not matched to a gene: 14. Germline CDR1 SGHNT, CDR2 YYREEE (reference sequence). Sequencing was performed with immunoSEQ multiplex PCR; in TCRdb, only in-frame clones are kept and a portion is missing. The sample holds fewer than 500,000 clones, approximately 90% seen once. This chain joins TRBV5-4 and TRBJ2-5, with 8 bases aligning to TRBD2. Sequencing input: PBMCs or T cells enriched from blood (not recorded which). The receptor was isolated from a woman aged 18-35 years who had recovered from COVID-19. CDR3 DNA: TGTGCCAGCAGCTGGGGGGGGCTAGCGGGTTCTGGGACCCAGTACTTC. It translates to CASSWGGLAGSGTQYF.